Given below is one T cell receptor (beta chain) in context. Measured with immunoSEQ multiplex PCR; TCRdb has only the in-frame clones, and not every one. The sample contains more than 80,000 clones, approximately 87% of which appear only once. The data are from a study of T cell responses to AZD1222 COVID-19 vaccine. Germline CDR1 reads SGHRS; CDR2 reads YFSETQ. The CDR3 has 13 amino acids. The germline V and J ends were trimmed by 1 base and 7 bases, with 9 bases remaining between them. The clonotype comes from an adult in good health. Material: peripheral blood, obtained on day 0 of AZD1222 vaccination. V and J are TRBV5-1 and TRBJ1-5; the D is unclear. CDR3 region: CASSLSSGQPQHF. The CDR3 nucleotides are TGCGCCAGCAGCTTGAGCTCCGGCCAGCCCCAGCATTTT.